These 18 T cell receptor beta chains were all obtained from the same sample, sequenced in a study of shared clonotypes between healthy human individuals. TCRdb's table, derived via immunoSEQ multiplex PCR, lists solely in-frame clones and lacks some. The data show about 460,000 clones, over 60% seen once. The sequencing input was PBMCs. These receptors were taken from a woman aged 40 to 50 in good health. Some clones in this sample may be carry-over from other donors' samples.

V gene TRBV6-6 combines with J gene TRBJ2-1, with a possible D match to TRBD1 (6 bases). This CDR3 contains 16 residues. Germline loops: CDR1 MNHNY, CDR2 SVGAGI (reference sequence). Trimming pared 4 bases from V and 3 bases from J, leaving 16 bases between. CDR3: CASSSTILGGYNEQFF. CDR3 in DNA: TGTGCCAGCAGTTCGACGATACTAGGGGGCTACAATGAGCAGTTCTTC.

V gene TRBV6-1 combines with J gene TRBJ2-7; 11 bases fit TRBD1. The J segment lost 10 bases and the V segment lost 5 bases, leaving 7 bases of the junction unmatched. Per germline, CDR1 MNHNS and CDR2 SASEGT. The CDR3 totals 13 residues. CDR3 DNA sequence: TGTGCCAGCAGTACTGGACAGGGGGCTTTCCAGTACTTC. Its translation: CASSTGQGAFQYF.

This chain links TRBV7-2 with TRBJ2-3, with TRBD2 as a possible D gene (5 bases). The length of the CDR3 is 16 residues. Germline CDR1 SGHTA, CDR2 FQGNSA. The V and J ends lost 3 bases and 3 bases respectively, with 16 bases between them. The chain's CDR3 is CASSFSALGSTDTQYF. The CDR3 DNA follows: TGTGCCAGCAGCTTCTCGGCACTAGGCTCGACAGATACGCAGTATTTT. Filled out from reference TRBV7-2 and TRBJ2-3, the complete variable domain reads GAGVSQSPSNKVTEKGKDVELRCDPISGHTALYWYRQSLGQGLEFLIYFQGNSAPDKSGLPSDRFSAERTGGSVSTLTIQRTQQEDSAVYLCASSFSALGSTDTQYFGPGTRLTVL.

The DNA for the CDR3 is TGCGCCAGCAGCTTGGCCAGCGGGATAGCCTACAATGAGCAGTTCTTC. It is translated as CASSLASGIAYNEQFF. The chain links TRBV5-1 to TRBJ2-1; 7 bases map to TRBD2. Germline CDR1 is SGHRS and CDR2 is YFSETQ. The CDR3 runs 16 residues. V lost 0 bases and J lost 2; bases outside the gene matches: 5.

The chain recombines TRBV7-8 with TRBJ2-7; D not resolved. The CDR3 runs to 16 residues. V was trimmed by 4 bases and J by 0 bases, leaving 16 bases between them. The germline CDR1 and CDR2 sequences are SGHVS and FQNEAQ. The CDR3 protein is CASSSNSDRSSYEQYF. CDR3 coding DNA: TGTGCCAGCAGCTCAAATTCGGACCGCTCCTCCTACGAGCAGTACTTC. Complete variable domain (other parts from reference TRBV7-8 and TRBJ2-7): GAGVSQSPRYKVAKRGQDVALRCDPISGHVSLFWYQQALGQGPEFLTYFQNEAQLDKSGLPSDRFFAERPEGSVSTLKIQRTQQEDSAVYLCASSSNSDRSSYEQYFGPGTRLTVT.

This clone was detected a few times. This chain links TRBV7-2 with TRBJ2-1; D may be TRBD1 or TRBD2 (6 bases each). This CDR3 region has 17 residues. The V end was cut by 5 bases, the J end by 5 bases, with 22 bases between. Germline V CDR1 and CDR2: SGHTA, FQGNSA. The CDR3 here is CASSPERGTPKDNEQFF. The CDR3 DNA is TGTGCCAGCAGCCCGGAACGCGGGACACCTAAAGACAATGAGCAGTTCTTC.

In its sample, this clone was seen many times. V and J are TRBV4-2 and TRBJ2-7, with D unresolved. The CDR3 length is 15 residues. With 3 bases removed from V and 2 bases from J, the gap between germline ends came to 14 bases. Germline values: CDR1 LGHNA, CDR2 YNFKEQ. The CDR3 region has the DNA TGTGCCAGCAGCCAGGCTGGTGGCACGGCCTACGAGCAGTACTTC. Its protein product is CASSQAGGTAYEQYF.

The genes are TRBV28 and TRBJ1-4; D is possibly TRBD1 (6 bases). The germline V gene encodes CDR1 MDHEN and CDR2 SYDVKM. There are 12 residues in the CDR3. Deletions cut 7 bases from V and 5 bases from J, with 8 bases between. Written as DNA, the CDR3 is TGTGCCAGCACCGGACAGAATGAAAAACTGTTTTTT. Its protein product is CASTGQNEKLFF.

This clone was detected only a few times. The chain has TRBV6-5 and TRBJ2-7; 7 positions match TRBD1. CDR1 and CDR2 from the germline V gene are MNHEY and SVGAGI. This CDR3 is built from 12 residues. Losses at the gene ends were 8 bases for V and 5 bases for J; bases not matched to a gene: 6. The CDR3 region has the DNA TGTGCCAGCCAAAGGGGGCAAAACGAGCAGTACTTC. Translating gives CASQRGQNEQYF.

The chain combines TRBV30 with TRBJ2-7, with D maybe TRBD2 (6 bases). In germline, CDR1 is GTSNPN, CDR2 SVGIG (reference sequence). This CDR3 spans 14 amino acids. V lost 5 bases and J 2 bases, leaving 16 bases between the germline ends. The CDR3: CAWGLGLQTYEQYF. The CDR3 DNA reads TGTGCCTGGGGGCTGGGACTCCAGACCTACGAGCAGTACTTC.

This clone was recorded once. The chain joins TRBV7-9 to TRBJ1-5, with a tentative D call TRBD1 (5 bases). Germline V lookup: CDR1 SEHNR, CDR2 FQNEAQ (reference sequence). V was cut by 6 bases and J by 0 bases, with 9 bases left in between. CDR3 size: 14 residues. The CDR3 here is CASSLDISNQPQHF. The CDR3 region has the DNA TGTGCCAGCAGTTTGGACATTAGCAATCAGCCCCAGCATTTT.

This chain's CDR3 is CSVRHPGQGATEAFF. CDR3 DNA: TGCAGCGTCCGCCACCCGGGACAGGGGGCCACTGAAGCTTTCTTT. This chain joins TRBV29-1 and TRBJ1-1, with TRBD1 matching over 12 bases. The CDR3 extends over 15 amino acids. Germline values: CDR1 SQVTM, CDR2 ANQGSEA. V was pared by 6 bases and J by 4 bases, with 9 bases of the junction left unmatched.

The chain couples TRBV7-8 to TRBJ1-1; 10 bases map to TRBD1. The germline CDR1 and CDR2 sequences are SGHVS and FQNEAQ. CDR3 length equals 13 residues. The J segment lost 8 bases and the V segment lost 3 bases, leaving 3 bases of the junction unmatched. The chain's CDR3 is CASSLGQGTEAFF. CDR3 nucleotides: TGTGCCAGCAGCTTGGGACAGGGGACAGAAGCTTTCTTT.

This clone has a handful of counts. J is TRBJ1-1 and V is TRBV30, with 9 bases lining up with TRBD1. The CDR3 has 13 residues. Germline assignment: CDR1 GTSNPN and CDR2 SVGIG (reference sequence). The trim removed 5 bases at V and 1 base at J, leaving 2 bases unmatched. CDR3 nucleotides: TGTGCCTGGGGGACAGGGCCGAACACTGAAGCTTTCTTT. Translation gives CAWGTGPNTEAFF.

The chain carries TRBV7-9 and TRBJ2-1, with D tentatively TRBD1 (6 bases). V dropped 4 bases and J dropped 9 bases, with 13 bases sitting between them. The germline gives CDR1 SEHNR, CDR2 FQNEAQ (reference sequence). The length of the CDR3 is 13 residues. The CDR3 protein is CASSYRTGFEQFF. The CDR3, as DNA: TGTGCCAGCAGCTACCGTACAGGGTTTGAGCAGTTCTTC.

The chain couples TRBV6-6 to TRBJ2-5; no clear D. Germline-derived CDR1 and CDR2 are MNHNY and SVGAGI (reference sequence). CDR3 length equals 14 residues. V lost 4 bases, J lost 5 bases, and 14 bases lay in between. CDR3 in DNA: TGTGCCAGCAGTTCGGACCTAGGAGCGGAGACCCAGTACTTC. It specifies CASSSDLGAETQYF.

The CDR3 spells CASSFVGYTF. In nucleotides, the CDR3 is TGTGCCAGCAGCTTCGTGGGCTACACCTTC. The gene calls are TRBV5-8 and TRBJ1-2; D not certain. This CDR3 has 10 residues. V lost 2 bases and J 8 bases, leaving 4 bases between the germline ends. Germline V gene data show CDR1 as SGHTS and CDR2 as YDEGEE.

The chain carries TRBV15 and TRBJ1-5, with TRBD1 as a possible D gene (5 bases). The ends were cut back, 5 bases at V and 5 bases at J, with 16 bases in the middle. The CDR3 covers 15 residues. CDR1 is LNHNV, CDR2 YYDKDF, per germline (reference sequence). CDR3 nucleotides: TGTGCCACCAGCTCGTTGTATGCAGGGCATCAGCCCCAGCATTTT. This encodes CATSSLYAGHQPQHF.